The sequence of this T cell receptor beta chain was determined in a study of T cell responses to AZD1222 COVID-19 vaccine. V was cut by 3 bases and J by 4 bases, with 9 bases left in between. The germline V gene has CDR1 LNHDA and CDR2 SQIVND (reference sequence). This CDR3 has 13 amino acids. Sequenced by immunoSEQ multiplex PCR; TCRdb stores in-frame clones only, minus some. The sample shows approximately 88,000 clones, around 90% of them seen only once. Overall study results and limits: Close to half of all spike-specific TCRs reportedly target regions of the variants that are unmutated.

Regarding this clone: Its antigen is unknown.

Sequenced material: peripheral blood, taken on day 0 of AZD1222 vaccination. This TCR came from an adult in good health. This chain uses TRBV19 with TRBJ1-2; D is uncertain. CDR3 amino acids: CASSMRESYGYTF. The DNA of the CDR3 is TGTGCCAGTAGTATGCGGGAAAGCTATGGCTACACCTTC.